What follows are 19 T cell receptor beta chains derived from one specimen sequenced in a study of blood T cell repertoires in COVID-19. Here immunoSEQ multiplex PCR was the method, and the copy in TCRdb shows in-frame clones only, minus some. The sample lists fewer than 110,000 clones, almost 95% occurring once. Sequencing was carried out using peripheral blood. Receptor source: a man in his fifties with active COVID-19.

J is TRBJ1-4 and V is TRBV15; a weak D match, TRBD1 (6 bases). V shed 1 base and J shed 4 bases, with 10 bases lying between them. Per the germline V gene, CDR1 is LNHNV and CDR2 is YYDKDF (reference sequence). This CDR3 has 15 residues. The CDR3 loop is CATSRVKDSNEKLFF. The CDR3 DNA reads TGTGCCACCAGCAGAGTGAAGGACAGTAATGAAAAACTGTTTTTT.

This chain uses TRBV2 with TRBJ1-5, with 9 positions matching TRBD1. The CDR3 has 15 residues. Per the germline V gene, CDR1 is SNHLY and CDR2 is FYNNEI. J gave up 1 base and V 6 bases, and 4 bases lay outside the gene matches. The CDR3 loop reads CASSPGQGSNQPQHF. CDR3 coding DNA: TGTGCCAGCAGCCCAGGACAGGGGAGCAATCAGCCCCAGCATTTT.

This sequence joins TRBV11-2 and TRBJ2-7; D unclear. V was clipped by 4 bases and J by 3 bases, with 10 bases between them. The V gene's germline CDR1 is SGHAT and CDR2 FQNNGV. The CDR3 length is 13 residues. The CDR3 is CASSSSGLYEQYF. The CDR3 DNA follows: TGTGCCAGCAGCTCCTCGGGTCTCTACGAGCAGTACTTC.

This chain joins TRBV5-6 and TRBJ1-6; 8 bases are shared with TRBD1. Germline values: CDR1 SGHDT, CDR2 YYEEEE. V was clipped by 2 bases and J by 6 bases; unmatched bases: 13. The CDR3 runs to 18 residues. CDR3 bases: TGTGCCAGCAGCTTACCAACTCCCGACAGGGGCGGTAATTCACCCCTCCACTTT. This codes for CASSLPTPDRGGNSPLHF.

The J gene is TRBJ1-1, the V gene TRBV3-1 (or the pseudogene TRBV3-2); D gene unclear. V shed 4 bases and J shed 0 bases, with 6 bases lying between them. CDR3 length: 13 amino acids. Germline assignment: CDR1 LGHDT and CDR2 YNNKEL (reference sequence). The CDR3: CASSLQLNTEAFF. The CDR3 bases are TGTGCCAGCAGCCTTCAGTTGAACACTGAAGCTTTCTTT.

This rearrangement joins TRBV9 to TRBJ1-2; D is perhaps TRBD1 (6 bases). Trimming removed 0 bases from V and 0 bases from J, with 15 bases in between. Germline CDR1 SGDLS, CDR2 YYNGEE. The CDR3 consists of 17 residues. This CDR3 is CASSVASGTSANYGYTF. CDR3 nucleotide sequence: TGTGCCAGCAGCGTAGCCAGCGGGACATCAGCTAACTATGGCTACACCTTC. Full variable domain (missing parts from reference TRBV9 and TRBJ1-2): DSGVTQTPKHLITATGQRVTLRCSPRSGDLSVYWYQQSLDQGLQFLIQYYNGEERAKGNILERFSAQQFPDLHSELNLSSLELGDSALYFCASSVASGTSANYGYTFGSGTRLTVV.

This chain uses TRBV5-1 with TRBJ1-2; 11 nucleotides align to TRBD1. Germline-derived CDR1 and CDR2 are SGHRS and YFSETQ. V gave up 6 bases and J gave up 6 bases; unmatched junction bases: 7. CDR3 size: 14 residues. The CDR3 DNA sequence: TGCGCCAGCACCTGGACAGGGGGCGCGGATGGCTACACCTTC. Amino acid sequence: CASTWTGGADGYTF. The whole variable domain, filled in from reference TRBV5-1 and TRBJ1-2, reads KAGVTQTPRYLIKTRGQQVTLSCSPISGHRSVSWYQQTPGQGLQFLFEYFSETQRNKGNFPGRFSGRQFSNSRSEMNVSTLELGDSALYLCASTWTGGADGYTFGSGTRLTVV.

The chain employs TRBV3-1 (or the pseudogene TRBV3-2) and TRBJ2-7; 9 bases line up with TRBD2. V lost 0 bases, J lost 2 bases, and 2 bases stayed unmatched. Looked up from germline, CDR1 is LGHDT and CDR2 is YNNKEL (reference sequence). The CDR3 has 15 residues. The CDR3 loop reads CASSQDPSGAYEQYF. The CDR3 DNA sequence: TGTGCCAGCAGCCAAGATCCTAGCGGGGCCTACGAGCAGTACTTC.

The gene calls are TRBV13 and TRBJ1-1; possible D gene TRBD1, 5 bases. V lost 7 bases to trimming and J lost 5 bases, with 14 bases between them. The CDR3 spans 13 residues. In germline, CDR1 is PRHDT, CDR2 FYEKMQ (reference sequence). The CDR3 region is CASTRGGGTEAFF. DNA for the CDR3: TGTGCCAGCACCCGTGGCGGGGGTACTGAAGCTTTCTTT.

This clone was seen a single time. This chain links TRBV7-2 with TRBJ1-1, with D maybe TRBD1 (5 bases). Per the germline V gene, CDR1 is SGHTA and CDR2 is FQGNSA. V lost 5 bases, J lost 6 bases, and 13 bases lay in between. There are 13 residues in the CDR3. The CDR3 DNA sequence: TGTGCCAGCAGCCCTCGTGGGGCAGCTGAAGCTTTCTTT. Protein: CASSPRGAAEAFF.

The genes are TRBV5-1 and TRBJ1-2; unclear D gene. The CDR3 has 13 residues. Germline assignment: CDR1 SGHRS and CDR2 YFSETQ. Trimming took off 5 bases at V and 8 bases at J, with 16 bases between the two ends. The CDR3 bases are TGCGCCAGCAGGGAGCCGGGCGGGTCGGGCTACACCTTC. It yields the protein CASREPGGSGYTF. Together with reference TRBV5-1 and TRBJ1-2, the CDR3 gives the full variable domain: KAGVTQTPRYLIKTRGQQVTLSCSPISGHRSVSWYQQTPGQGLQFLFEYFSETQRNKGNFPGRFSGRQFSNSRSEMNVSTLELGDSALYLCASREPGGSGYTFGSGTRLTVV.

The CDR3 coding sequence is TGTGCCAGCAGTGCTCCCAGCGGGAGGCGCGTCGGCACAGATACGCAGTATTTT. Its translation is CASSAPSGRRVGTDTQYF. This chain joins TRBV6-1 and TRBJ2-3; TRBD2 agrees at 9 bases. The germline CDR1 and CDR2 sequences are MNHNS and SASEGT. The J segment lost 1 base and the V segment lost 4 bases, leaving 12 bases of the junction unmatched. CDR3 length: 18 residues.

This clone was detected once. The chain employs TRBV6-5 and TRBJ2-1; weak D call: TRBD1 (5 bases). The CDR3 sequence is 15 residues long. Looked up from germline, CDR1 is MNHEY and CDR2 is SVGAGI. V was cut by 6 bases and J by 0 bases, with 12 bases left in between. CDR3 nucleotide sequence: TGTGCCAGCAGCCCACAGGTCAGCTCCTACAATGAGCAGTTCTTC. Translating it yields CASSPQVSSYNEQFF.

The chain links TRBV4-1 to TRBJ2-1; D might be TRBD2 (5 bases). Trimming took off 7 bases at V and 2 bases at J, with 9 bases between the two ends. Germline values: CDR1 MGHRA, CDR2 YSYEKL. CDR3 length: 13 residues. CDR3 protein: CASTGRAYNEQFF. DNA of the CDR3: TGCGCCAGCACGGGGAGAGCCTACAATGAGCAGTTCTTC.

The J gene is TRBJ1-4, the V gene TRBV6-5; a weak D match, TRBD1 (5 bases). Germline V gives CDR1 MNHEY, CDR2 SVGAGI. CDR3 length: 13 amino acids. Trimming removed 7 bases from V and 0 bases from J, with 6 bases in between. The CDR3 DNA follows: TGTGCCAGCACGACAGCAACTAATGAAAAACTGTTTTTT. Residues: CASTTATNEKLFF.

The chain carries TRBV5-1 and TRBJ2-7, with D uncertain. The V end was cut by 0 bases, the J end by 1 base, with 8 bases between. The CDR3 consists of 14 residues. Per the germline V gene, CDR1 is SGHRS and CDR2 is YFSETQ. This CDR3 reads CASSLAEESYEQYF. CDR3 sequence (DNA): TGCGCCAGCAGCTTGGCCGAGGAGTCCTACGAGCAGTACTTC.

This chain joins TRBV28 and TRBJ1-2; 7 positions agree with TRBD1. Per the germline V gene, CDR1 is MDHEN and CDR2 is SYDVKM. Germline trimming cut 6 bases from V and 4 bases from J; bases unmatched to any gene: 14. The CDR3 contains 16 residues. CDR3 bases: TGTGCCAGCAGCCCGGACAGGAGCCCCCATGGCTATGGCTACACCTTC. This encodes CASSPDRSPHGYGYTF.

This clone was counted a single time. This chain links TRBV3-1 (or the pseudogene TRBV3-2) with TRBJ1-2; TRBD1 is a possible D gene (6 bases). This CDR3 region has 14 residues. Trimming took off 1 base at V and 6 bases at J, with 12 bases between the two ends. CDR1 and CDR2 (germline): LGHDT, YNNKEL (reference sequence). The CDR3: CASSQAQGIDGYTF. CDR3 nucleotides: TGTGCCAGCAGCCAAGCCCAGGGGATAGATGGCTACACCTTC.

This chain links TRBV28 with TRBJ1-2; 7 bases match TRBD1. The CDR3 is 13 amino acids. Germline CDR1 MDHEN, CDR2 SYDVKM. With 7 bases clipped from V and 10 bases from J, the junction kept 12 bases outside the gene matches. The CDR3 sequence is CASISGTASAYTF. The CDR3 DNA sequence: TGTGCCAGCATCTCCGGGACAGCTTCGGCCTACACCTTC.